This TCR beta chain was sequenced in a study of blood T cell repertoires in COVID-19. Data came from immunoSEQ multiplex PCR; TCRdb stores just in-frame clones and leaves some out. The sample lists over 300,000 clones, roughly 85% occurring once. V was cut by 2 bases and J by 4 bases, with 9 bases left in between. CDR3 length: 15 residues. Germline CDR1 and CDR2: MGHRA and YSYEKL. This clone was counted between two and nine times. The chain has TRBV4-1 and TRBJ1-6; the D gene is possibly TRBD1 (6 bases). Source material: peripheral blood. The sequence derives from a human donor in a cohort sampled during active COVID-19. CDR3 DNA: TGCGCCAGCAGCCAATTGGGACAATATAATTCACCCCTCCACTTT. Residues: CASSQLGQYNSPLHF.